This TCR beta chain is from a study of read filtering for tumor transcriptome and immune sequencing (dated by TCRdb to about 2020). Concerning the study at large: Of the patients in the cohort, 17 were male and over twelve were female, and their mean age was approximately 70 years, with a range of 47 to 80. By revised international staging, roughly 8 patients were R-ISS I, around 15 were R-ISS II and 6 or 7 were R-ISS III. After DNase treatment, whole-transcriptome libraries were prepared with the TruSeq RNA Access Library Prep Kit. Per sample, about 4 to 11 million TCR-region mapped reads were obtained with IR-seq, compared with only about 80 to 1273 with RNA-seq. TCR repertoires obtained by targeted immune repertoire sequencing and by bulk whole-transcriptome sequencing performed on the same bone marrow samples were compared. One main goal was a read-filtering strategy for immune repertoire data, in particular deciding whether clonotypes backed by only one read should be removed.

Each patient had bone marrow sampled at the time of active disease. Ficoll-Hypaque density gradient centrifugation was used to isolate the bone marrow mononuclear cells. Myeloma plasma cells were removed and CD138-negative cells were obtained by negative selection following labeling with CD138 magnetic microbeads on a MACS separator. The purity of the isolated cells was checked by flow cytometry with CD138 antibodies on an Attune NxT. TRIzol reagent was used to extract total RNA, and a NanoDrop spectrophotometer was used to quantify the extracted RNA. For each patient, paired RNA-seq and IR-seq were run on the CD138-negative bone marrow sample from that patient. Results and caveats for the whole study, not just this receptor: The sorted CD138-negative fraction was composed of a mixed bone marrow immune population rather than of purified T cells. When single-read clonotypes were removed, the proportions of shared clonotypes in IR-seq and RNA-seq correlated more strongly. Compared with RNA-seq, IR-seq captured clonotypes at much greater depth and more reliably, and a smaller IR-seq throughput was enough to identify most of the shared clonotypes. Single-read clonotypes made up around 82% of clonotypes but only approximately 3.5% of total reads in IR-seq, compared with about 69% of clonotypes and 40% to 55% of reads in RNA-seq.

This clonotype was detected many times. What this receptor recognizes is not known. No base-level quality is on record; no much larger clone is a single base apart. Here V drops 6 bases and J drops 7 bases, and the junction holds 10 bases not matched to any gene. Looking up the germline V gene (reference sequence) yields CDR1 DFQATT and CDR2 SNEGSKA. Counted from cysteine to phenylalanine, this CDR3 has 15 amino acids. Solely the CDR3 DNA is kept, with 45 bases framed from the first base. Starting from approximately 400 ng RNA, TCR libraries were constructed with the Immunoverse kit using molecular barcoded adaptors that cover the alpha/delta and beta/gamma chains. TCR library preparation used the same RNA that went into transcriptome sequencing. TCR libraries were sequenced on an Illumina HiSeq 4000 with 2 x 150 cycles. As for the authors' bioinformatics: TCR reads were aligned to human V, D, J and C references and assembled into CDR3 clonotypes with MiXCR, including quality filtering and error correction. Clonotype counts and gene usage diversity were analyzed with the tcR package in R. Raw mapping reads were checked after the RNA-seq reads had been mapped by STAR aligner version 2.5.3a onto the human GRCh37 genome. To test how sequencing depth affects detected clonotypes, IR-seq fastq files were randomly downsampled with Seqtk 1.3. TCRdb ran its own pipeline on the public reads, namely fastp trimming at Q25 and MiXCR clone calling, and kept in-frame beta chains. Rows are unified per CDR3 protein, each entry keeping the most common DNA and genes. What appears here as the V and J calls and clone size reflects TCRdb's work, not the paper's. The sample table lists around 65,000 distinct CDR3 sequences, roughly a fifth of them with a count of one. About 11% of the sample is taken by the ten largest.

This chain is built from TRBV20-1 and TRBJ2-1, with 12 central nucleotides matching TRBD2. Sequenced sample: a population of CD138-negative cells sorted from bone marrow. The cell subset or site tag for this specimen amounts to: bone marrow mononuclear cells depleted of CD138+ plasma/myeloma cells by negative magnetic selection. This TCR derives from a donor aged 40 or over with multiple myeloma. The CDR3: CSAPLAGGPGNEQFF. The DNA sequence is TGCAGTGCGCCCCTAGCGGGAGGGCCGGGGAATGAGCAGTTCTTC.